This section outlines one T cell receptor beta chain sequence together with its context. These data are taken from a study of T-cell memory formation after mild COVID-19. TCRdb ran MiXCR on the 5' RACE reads and lists one entry per CDR3 protein. The table lists 350,000 to 400,000 distinct CDR3 sequences, approximately 21% of them singletons, with around 13% in the top ten. What was sequenced was PBMCs or a T cell subset sorted from them (not recorded which). This receptor was obtained from an adult woman who had mild COVID-19 (a few samples of this study predate the infection). Cell type and time point are not known.

The CDR3, as DNA: TGTGCCACCAGTGATGGGCGTAGGGGACCCAATCAGCCCCAGCATTTT. It translates to CATSDGRRGPNQPQHF. The chain is built from TRBV24-1 and TRBJ1-5, with D perhaps TRBD1 (5 bases). The V end lost 3 bases, the J end lost 3 bases, and 14 bases lay between the germline ends. Germline V CDR1 and CDR2: KGHDR, SFDVKD. CDR3 size: 16 residues.